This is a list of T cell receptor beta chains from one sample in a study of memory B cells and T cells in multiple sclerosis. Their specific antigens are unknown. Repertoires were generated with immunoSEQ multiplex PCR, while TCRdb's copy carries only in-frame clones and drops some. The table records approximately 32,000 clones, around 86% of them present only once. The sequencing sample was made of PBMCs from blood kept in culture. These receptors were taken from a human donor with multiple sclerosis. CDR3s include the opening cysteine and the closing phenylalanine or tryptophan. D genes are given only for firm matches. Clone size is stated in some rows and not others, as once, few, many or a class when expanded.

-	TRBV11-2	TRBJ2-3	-	TGTGCCAGCAGCTCACTACGGGGTAGTACGCAGTATTTT	CASSSLRGSTQYF
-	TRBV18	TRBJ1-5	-	TGTGCCAGCTCACCTACTGGGCGGCCGCCGCATTTT	CASSPTGRPPHF
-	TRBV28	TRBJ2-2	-	TGTGCCAGCAGTGTGACAGGAAACACCGGGGAGCTGTTTTTT	CASSVTGNTGELFF
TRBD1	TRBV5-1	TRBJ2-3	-	TGCGCCAGCACCCCGGGACAGGCGGATACGCAGTATTTT	CASTPGQADTQYF
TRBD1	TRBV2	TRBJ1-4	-	TGTGCCAGCAACGACAGGGGTCCGGAAAAACTGTTTTTT	CASNDRGPEKLFF
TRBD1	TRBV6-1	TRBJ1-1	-	TGTGCCAGCAGTGATAGATGGTCCAGGGGGCTCTCTGAAGCTTTCTTT	CASSDRWSRGLSEAFF
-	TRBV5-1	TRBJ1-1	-	TGCGCCAGCAGCTTTCCCCCAGGCCTGGGTACTGAAGCTTTCTTT	CASSFPPGLGTEAFF
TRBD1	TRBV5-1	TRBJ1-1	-	TGCGCCAGCAGCTGGACAGGGTTCGGCACTGAAGCTTTCTTT	CASSWTGFGTEAFF
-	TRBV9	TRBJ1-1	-	TGTGCCAGCAGCGTAAGACCGGGCCTCGACACTGAAGCTTTCTTT	CASSVRPGLDTEAFF
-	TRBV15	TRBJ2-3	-	TGTGCCACCAGCAGAGAAATCCAGGATACGCAGTATTTT	CATSREIQDTQYF
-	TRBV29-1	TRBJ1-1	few	TGCAGCGTTGGGGGCGGTTTTGGGTTGACTGAAGCTTTCTTT	CSVGGGFGLTEAFF
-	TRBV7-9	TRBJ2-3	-	TGTGCCAGCAGCCGGAAGGTCGGGGCAGATACGCAGTATTTT	CASSRKVGADTQYF
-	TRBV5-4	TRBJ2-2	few	TGTGCCAGCAGCTTTCAGGGTAGCGGGGAGCTGTTTTTT	CASSFQGSGELFF
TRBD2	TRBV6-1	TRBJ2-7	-	TGTGCCAGCACAAGCGGGATCTCCTACGAGCAGTACTTC	CASTSGISYEQYF
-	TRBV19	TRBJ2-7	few	TGTGCCAGTAGTATGCTTTGGCAGTTGCCTGAAGAGCAGTACTTC	CASSMLWQLPEEQYF
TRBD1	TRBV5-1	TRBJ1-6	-	TGCGCCAGCAGGACAACAGGGGGCCCTAATTCACCCCTCCACTTT	CASRTTGGPNSPLHF
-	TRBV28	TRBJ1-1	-	TGTGCCAGCAGTTTGGTACTGGGGAACACTGAAGCTTTCTTT	CASSLVLGNTEAFF
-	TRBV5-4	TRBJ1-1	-	TGTGCCAGCTCAGATCGGAACACTGAAGCTTTCTTT	CASSDRNTEAFF
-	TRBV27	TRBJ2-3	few	TGTGCCAGCAGCCTCAAACCCACAGATACGCAGTATTTT	CASSLKPTDTQYF
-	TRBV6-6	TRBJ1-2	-	TGTGCCAGCAGTCCGAGACAGGAGTCTAACTATGGCTACACCTTC	CASSPRQESNYGYTF
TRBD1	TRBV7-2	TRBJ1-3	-	TGTGCCAGCAGCGCCAGACAGGGCCTTTTTGCTGGAAACACCATATATTTT	CASSARQGLFAGNTIYF
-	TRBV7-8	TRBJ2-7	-	TGTGCCAGCAGCTTAATAAGGGACACCTCCTACGAGCAGTACTTC	CASSLIRDTSYEQYF
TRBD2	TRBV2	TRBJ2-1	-	TGTGCCAGCAGTCGACTAGCGGGGCCTCAAGAGCAGTTCTTC	CASSRLAGPQEQFF
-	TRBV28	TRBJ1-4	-	TGTGCCAGCAGTTTCGACGGGGGCGCTGATGAAAAACTGTTTTTT	CASSFDGGADEKLFF
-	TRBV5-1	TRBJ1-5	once	TGCGCCAGCAGCAAAGATTCAGCCCAGCCCCAGCATTTT	CASSKDSAQPQHF
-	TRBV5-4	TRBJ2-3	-	TGTGCCAGCAGCTCTGGCGTGGCTACCACAGATACGCAGTATTTT	CASSSGVATTDTQYF
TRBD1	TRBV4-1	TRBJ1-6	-	TGCGCCAGCAGCCAAGGACAGGGAGATTCACCCCTCCACTTT	CASSQGQGDSPLHF
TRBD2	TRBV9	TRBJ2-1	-	TGTGCCAGCAGCGTGAGCGGGGGACTAGGTCCCAATGAGCAGTTCTTC	CASSVSGGLGPNEQFF
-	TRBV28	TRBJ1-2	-	TGTGCCAGCAGTTTTGTAACTGGGGGCTACACCTTC	CASSFVTGGYTF
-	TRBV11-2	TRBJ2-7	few	TGTGCCAGCAGCTTTGCGAGGAGCTACGAGCAGTACTTC	CASSFARSYEQYF
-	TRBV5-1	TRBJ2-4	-	TGCGCCAGCAGCGGCGGGACCGGGACAAGGGAAAACATTCAGTACTTC	CASSGGTGTRENIQYF
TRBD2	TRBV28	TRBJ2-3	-	TGTGCCAGCAGTCCCCGGAGGAGCGGGGTGGATACGCAGTATTTT	CASSPRRSGVDTQYF
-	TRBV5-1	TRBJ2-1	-	TGCGCCAGCACCTTCGCCCGAGATGAGCAGTTCTTC	CASTFARDEQFF
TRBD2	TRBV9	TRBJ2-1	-	TGTGCCAGCAGCCCGACTAGCGGGGACTACAATGAGCAGTTCTTC	CASSPTSGDYNEQFF
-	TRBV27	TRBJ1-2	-	TGTGCCAGCAGCCATACCGGGACAACCTATGGCTACACCTTC	CASSHTGTTYGYTF
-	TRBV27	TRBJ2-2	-	TGTGCCAGCAGTTTTACCCCTCTCGGGGGAGCGGGGGAGCTGTTTTTT	CASSFTPLGGAGELFF
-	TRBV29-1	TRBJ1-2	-	TGCAGCGTTGTAGGACTGAATGGCTACACCTTC	CSVVGLNGYTF
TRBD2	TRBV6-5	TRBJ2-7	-	TGTGCCAGCAGTTGGGGTCCGGGGGGGCGGCAGTACTTC	CASSWGPGGRQYF
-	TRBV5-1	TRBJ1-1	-	TGCGCCAGCAGCTTGCGGGTCGTTAAAATGGGAATGAACACTGAAGCTTTCTTT	CASSLRVVKMGMNTEAFF
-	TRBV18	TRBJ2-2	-	TGTGCCAGCTCACCGGCTGACACCGGGGAGCTGTTTTTT	CASSPADTGELFF
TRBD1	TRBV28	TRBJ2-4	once	TGTGCCAGCAGTTTAGTGGACAGGGAAGGAGACATTCAGTACTTC	CASSLVDREGDIQYF
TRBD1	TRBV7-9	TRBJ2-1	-	TGTGCCAGCAGCCGACAGGGATGGGACAATGAGCAGTTCTTC	CASSRQGWDNEQFF
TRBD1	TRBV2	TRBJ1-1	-	TGTGCCAGCAGTACGACAGGGGGCTATATGAACACTGAAGCTTTCTTT	CASSTTGGYMNTEAFF
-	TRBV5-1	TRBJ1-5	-	TGCGCCAGCAGCTTACTTCAGGGACGCAATCAGCCCCAGCATTTT	CASSLLQGRNQPQHF
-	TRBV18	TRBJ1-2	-	TGTGCCAGCTCCCCAACCCGCGAAGTGGGGGGCTACACCTTC	CASSPTREVGGYTF
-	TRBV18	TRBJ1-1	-	TGTGCCAGCTCCCGAGACAGATTGAACACTGAAGCTTTCTTT	CASSRDRLNTEAFF
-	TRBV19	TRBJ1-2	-	TGTGCCAGTAGTGCAGGCTTCACCTATGGCTACACCTTC	CASSAGFTYGYTF
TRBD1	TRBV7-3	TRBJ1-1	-	TGTGCCAGCAGCCTCTCTGACAGGGGCGAGAACACTGAAGCTTTCTTT	CASSLSDRGENTEAFF
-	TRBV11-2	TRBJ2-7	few	TGTGCCAGCAGCCTCCCACGGTTGACTGTCCCCTACGAGCAGTACTTC	CASSLPRLTVPYEQYF
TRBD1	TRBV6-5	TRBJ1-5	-	TGTGCCAGCAGGGGACAGGGATATCAGCCCCAGCATTTT	CASRGQGYQPQHF
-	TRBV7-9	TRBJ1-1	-	TGTGCCAGCAGCTTAGTGCGTGTTTTGAACACTGAAGCTTTCTTT	CASSLVRVLNTEAFF